These T cell receptor beta chains were read from a single sample in a study of beta chain features in type 1 diabetes. Assay used: immunoSEQ multiplex PCR; TCRdb lists only in-frame clones, some missing. The repertoire holds about 640,000 clones, with roughly 12% as singletons. Sequencing input: naive CD4+ T cells from blood. The receptors originated from a man under 40 with type 1 diabetes. CDR3s include the opening cysteine and the closing phenylalanine or tryptophan. D genes are given only for firm matches. Some rows mark clone size as missing; the rest say once, few, many or name a class of expanded clone.

cdr3_nt: TGTGCCAGCAGCGTAGAGACAAGGGCTTCGTTCGGAAACACCATATATTTT
cdr3_aa: CASSVETRASFGNTIYF
j_call: TRBJ1-3
d_call: -
clone_size: few
v_call: TRBV9

cdr3_nt: TGTGCCGGCTCCCGGGGGACCTACGAGCAGTACTTC
cdr3_aa: CAGSRGTYEQYF
j_call: TRBJ2-7
d_call: -
clone_size: few
v_call: TRBV30

cdr3_nt: TGTGCCACCAGCAGAGCCCAGGGCCGTAATTCACCCCTCCACTTT
cdr3_aa: CATSRAQGRNSPLHF
j_call: TRBJ1-6
d_call: -
clone_size: few
v_call: TRBV15

cdr3_nt: TGTGCCAGCAGCCCCCCGGTAGTATCCGGTTCCTACAATGAGCAGTTCTTC
cdr3_aa: CASSPPVVSGSYNEQFF
j_call: TRBJ2-1
d_call: -
clone_size: -
v_call: TRBV7-9

cdr3_nt: TGTGCCAGCAGCCGGGCCCCCACCCCCACAGATACGCAGTATTTT
cdr3_aa: CASSRAPTPTDTQYF
j_call: TRBJ2-3
d_call: -
clone_size: -
v_call: TRBV7-3

cdr3_nt: TGTGCCAGCAGCTTTAGACGGGACAGGGGGCAGTACGAGCAGTACTTC
cdr3_aa: CASSFRRDRGQYEQYF
j_call: TRBJ2-7
d_call: TRBD1
clone_size: few
v_call: TRBV7-2

cdr3_nt: TGTGCCAGCAGTCTCAGGGACAGGGGGCAAGCATATGAAAAACTGTTTTTT
cdr3_aa: CASSLRDRGQAYEKLFF
j_call: TRBJ1-4
d_call: TRBD1
clone_size: few
v_call: TRBV28

cdr3_nt: TGTGCCAGCAGCCCCACCCAGGCCACCTCGCCGGCTTTCTTT
cdr3_aa: CASSPTQATSPAFF
j_call: TRBJ1-1
d_call: -
clone_size: -
v_call: TRBV9

cdr3_nt: TGTGCCAGCAAAGGAGTTGATACGGGGTATTCACCCCTCCACTTT
cdr3_aa: CASKGVDTGYSPLHF
j_call: TRBJ1-6
d_call: -
clone_size: -
v_call: TRBV2

cdr3_nt: TGCGCCAGCAGCCAAGATGGGGGGAGAGGTAACTACGAGCAGTACTTC
cdr3_aa: CASSQDGGRGNYEQYF
j_call: TRBJ2-7
d_call: -
clone_size: few
v_call: TRBV4-3

cdr3_nt: TGCGCCAGCAGCCTAAGACAGGGGGTCACCTACAATGAGCAGTTCTTC
cdr3_aa: CASSLRQGVTYNEQFF
j_call: TRBJ2-1
d_call: TRBD1
clone_size: -
v_call: TRBV5-1

cdr3_nt: TGCAGCGTTGAAAGGGCGATCTCCTACAATGAGCAGTTCTTC
cdr3_aa: CSVERAISYNEQFF
j_call: TRBJ2-1
d_call: -
clone_size: few
v_call: TRBV29-1

cdr3_nt: TGTGCCAGCTCACCCGGGACAGGGGAACCTAATGAAAAACTGTTTTTT
cdr3_aa: CASSPGTGEPNEKLFF
j_call: TRBJ1-4
d_call: TRBD1
clone_size: -
v_call: TRBV18

cdr3_nt: TGTGCCAGCAGAGTGACAGGGGCCTACACAGATACGCAGTATTTT
cdr3_aa: CASRVTGAYTDTQYF
j_call: TRBJ2-3
d_call: TRBD1
clone_size: -
v_call: TRBV2

cdr3_nt: TGTGCCAGCAGTGGGCTATCCGGGACAGGGGGCGAGCAGTTCTTC
cdr3_aa: CASSGLSGTGGEQFF
j_call: TRBJ2-1
d_call: TRBD1
clone_size: -
v_call: TRBV2

cdr3_nt: TGTGCCAGCAGTCGTCCGACTAGCGGGGCAAACATTCAGTACTTC
cdr3_aa: CASSRPTSGANIQYF
j_call: TRBJ2-4
d_call: TRBD2
clone_size: -
v_call: TRBV7-2

cdr3_nt: TGTGCCAGCAGAGAAATGGGGCCGGATGGCTACACCTTC
cdr3_aa: CASREMGPDGYTF
j_call: TRBJ1-2
d_call: -
clone_size: -
v_call: TRBV7-9

cdr3_nt: TGTGCCAGCAGCTTAGCGAAAGACGAGCAGTACTTC
cdr3_aa: CASSLAKDEQYF
j_call: TRBJ2-7
d_call: -
clone_size: few
v_call: TRBV7-2

cdr3_nt: TGCGCCAGCAGCTTGGTCGCAGGGGGCTGGGACGGCTACACCTTC
cdr3_aa: CASSLVAGGWDGYTF
j_call: TRBJ1-2
d_call: TRBD1
clone_size: -
v_call: TRBV5-1

cdr3_nt: TGTGCCAGCAGCGTAGGACAGCTAAACAATGAGCAGTTCTTC
cdr3_aa: CASSVGQLNNEQFF
j_call: TRBJ2-1
d_call: -
clone_size: -
v_call: TRBV9

cdr3_nt: TGTGCCAGCAGCGAGAACCGGGATAACTCTGGAAACACCATATATTTT
cdr3_aa: CASSENRDNSGNTIYF
j_call: TRBJ1-3
d_call: -
clone_size: -
v_call: TRBV2

cdr3_nt: TGTGCCAGCTCACCGAGTGGAATTAGCAATCAGCCCCAGCATTTT
cdr3_aa: CASSPSGISNQPQHF
j_call: TRBJ1-5
d_call: -
clone_size: few
v_call: TRBV18

cdr3_nt: TGCGCCAGCAGCCAAGCGGCGGCCAACGTCCTGACTTTC
cdr3_aa: CASSQAAANVLTF
j_call: TRBJ2-6
d_call: -
clone_size: -
v_call: TRBV4-3

cdr3_nt: TGTGCCAGCAGCCAGGGAAATTCGAACACCGGGGAGCTGTTTTTT
cdr3_aa: CASSQGNSNTGELFF
j_call: TRBJ2-2
d_call: -
clone_size: -
v_call: TRBV7-2

cdr3_nt: TGCGCCAGCAGCTCCAGTTCTGGGGCCAACGTCCTGACTTTC
cdr3_aa: CASSSSSGANVLTF
j_call: TRBJ2-6
d_call: -
clone_size: -
v_call: TRBV5-1

cdr3_nt: TGTGCCAGCAGCCCTCGACTCGAAACAGATACGCAGTATTTT
cdr3_aa: CASSPRLETDTQYF
j_call: TRBJ2-3
d_call: -
clone_size: -
v_call: TRBV11-2

cdr3_nt: TGTGCCTGGAGTGTACGGGACAGTAGCTACCAGTACTTC
cdr3_aa: CAWSVRDSSYQYF
j_call: TRBJ2-7
d_call: TRBD1
clone_size: -
v_call: TRBV30

cdr3_nt: TGTGCCTGCCGGTCCTCTGTAACTGAAGCTTTCTTT
cdr3_aa: CACRSSVTEAFF
j_call: TRBJ1-1
d_call: -
clone_size: few
v_call: TRBV19

cdr3_nt: TGTGCCAGCAGTGCACAGGGATCGGAGACCCAGTACTTC
cdr3_aa: CASSAQGSETQYF
j_call: TRBJ2-5
d_call: -
clone_size: few
v_call: TRBV6-5

cdr3_nt: TGTGCCAGCAGTTTGGGACCACCCCACGTGGGGTACGAGCAGTACTTC
cdr3_aa: CASSLGPPHVGYEQYF
j_call: TRBJ2-7
d_call: -
clone_size: -
v_call: TRBV27

cdr3_nt: TGCGCCAGCAGCCTAGCCATTAGCACAGATACGCAGTATTTT
cdr3_aa: CASSLAISTDTQYF
j_call: TRBJ2-3
d_call: -
clone_size: few
v_call: TRBV4-3

cdr3_nt: TGTGCCAGCAGCCGGCAGACCTTAGTGACTAACTATGGCTACACCTTC
cdr3_aa: CASSRQTLVTNYGYTF
j_call: TRBJ1-2
d_call: -
clone_size: once
v_call: TRBV4-2

cdr3_nt: TGTGCCATCAGCGACGGGACAGACTGGGAGCAGTACTTC
cdr3_aa: CAISDGTDWEQYF
j_call: TRBJ2-7
d_call: TRBD1
clone_size: -
v_call: TRBV10-3

cdr3_nt: TGTGCCAGCTCACCGATGGACAGCGGCTCTGGGGCCAACGTCCTGACTTTC
cdr3_aa: CASSPMDSGSGANVLTF
j_call: TRBJ2-6
d_call: -
clone_size: few
v_call: TRBV18

cdr3_nt: TGTGCCAGCAGTGTTGGGCAGGTGGAGACTGAAGCTTTCTTT
cdr3_aa: CASSVGQVETEAFF
j_call: TRBJ1-1
d_call: -
clone_size: -
v_call: TRBV2

cdr3_nt: TGTGCCAGCAGCTTAGCGCCAGCGGGGGGGCTCACAGATACGCAGTATTTT
cdr3_aa: CASSLAPAGGLTDTQYF
j_call: TRBJ2-3
d_call: TRBD2
clone_size: -
v_call: TRBV7-6

cdr3_nt: TGTGCCAGCAGTTGGGGTGCTAGCGGGGGGGCAGATACGCAGTATTTT
cdr3_aa: CASSWGASGGADTQYF
j_call: TRBJ2-3
d_call: TRBD2
clone_size: few
v_call: TRBV6-5

cdr3_nt: TGTGCCAGCAGCTTAGGGGGCCGGGCACCCCTCCACTTT
cdr3_aa: CASSLGGRAPLHF
j_call: TRBJ1-6
d_call: -
clone_size: -
v_call: TRBV7-2

cdr3_nt: TGTGCCACCAGCTCGGACAGGCCAGCAACTAATGAAAAACTGTTTTTT
cdr3_aa: CATSSDRPATNEKLFF
j_call: TRBJ1-4
d_call: TRBD1
clone_size: -
v_call: TRBV15

cdr3_nt: TGTGCCAGCAGTTTAGATCTGATGGACAGGGGGTCCAAGGGCATTCAGTACTTC
cdr3_aa: CASSLDLMDRGSKGIQYF
j_call: TRBJ2-4
d_call: TRBD1
clone_size: few
v_call: TRBV28

cdr3_nt: TGCGCCAGCAGTGAGAACCTCCTGGCCGACGAGCAGTACTTC
cdr3_aa: CASSENLLADEQYF
j_call: TRBJ2-7
d_call: -
clone_size: -
v_call: TRBV10-1

cdr3_nt: TGTGCCAGCAGTCCCCAATGGGGCGATGGCTACACCTTC
cdr3_aa: CASSPQWGDGYTF
j_call: TRBJ1-2
d_call: -
clone_size: few
v_call: TRBV2

cdr3_nt: TGTGCCAGCAGCTTCGGTGGGGACGGACCCCTCCACTTT
cdr3_aa: CASSFGGDGPLHF
j_call: TRBJ1-6
d_call: -
clone_size: -
v_call: TRBV7-9

cdr3_nt: TGTGCCATCAGTGCAAGACAGCGGGAGAGGGGAAATTCACCCCTCCACTTT
cdr3_aa: CAISARQRERGNSPLHF
j_call: TRBJ1-6
d_call: -
clone_size: few
v_call: TRBV10-3

cdr3_nt: TGTGCCAGCAAAGGACAGGGGGCTCATGAGCAGTTCTTC
cdr3_aa: CASKGQGAHEQFF
j_call: TRBJ2-1
d_call: TRBD1
clone_size: few
v_call: TRBV2

cdr3_nt: TGTGCCTGGAGCGTACAACCTTACAGGGGCGAGAAAGGCTACACCTTC
cdr3_aa: CAWSVQPYRGEKGYTF
j_call: TRBJ1-2
d_call: TRBD1
clone_size: -
v_call: TRBV30

cdr3_nt: TGTGCCAGCTCCACGGTAAACAGCGAGCAGTACTTC
cdr3_aa: CASSTVNSEQYF
j_call: TRBJ2-7
d_call: -
clone_size: few
v_call: TRBV19

cdr3_nt: TGTGCCAGTAGTGGATCCGGGACTAGCGGGCCGAAATATTACAATGAGCAGTTCTTC
cdr3_aa: CASSGSGTSGPKYYNEQFF
j_call: TRBJ2-1
d_call: TRBD2
clone_size: few
v_call: TRBV19